Given below is one T cell receptor (beta chain) in context. The antigen is unknown. The data belong to a study of T cell responses to AZD1222 COVID-19 vaccine. Profiling relied on immunoSEQ multiplex PCR, and the TCRdb table lists in-frame clones only, not all of them. The table has about 110,000 clones, around 90% seen once. Study-level points and caveats: Clonal diversity was possibly underestimated, and white British individuals and females predominated among donors. Sampling that yielded the repertoires occurred only after the peak T cell response. After two AZD1222 doses, spike-specific TCR breadth and depth rose versus day 0. Along spike, vaccine-associated CD4 TCRs were found throughout, with dominance at 160-218 and 743-854.

This CDR3 region has 17 residues. Germline V gene sequence: CDR1 GTSNPN, CDR2 SVGIG (reference sequence). Deletions cut 4 bases from V and 4 bases from J, with 20 bases between. This specimen consisted of peripheral blood, obtained on day 0 of AZD1222 vaccination. The receptor comes from an adult in good health. The rearrangement uses TRBV30 and TRBJ1-6, with TRBD1 as a possible D gene (5 bases). CDR3 in DNA: TGTGCCTGGAAATCCAGGGACCGGGCATGGTATAATTCACCCCTCCACTTT. Amino acids: CAWKSRDRAWYNSPLHF.